This passage covers 29 T cell receptor beta chains from one sample sequenced in a study of CD8+ T cells in alopecia areata. cDNA prepared by RNA extraction and subsequent reverse transcription served as the template for sequencing. The assay was immunoSEQ multiplex PCR, and TCRdb's table has in-frame clones only and misses some. The data hold about 150,000 clones, with around 55% observed a single time. Specimen: CD4+ T cells sorted from blood. These receptors were collected from a human donor in good health.

This clone was observed many times. The chain recombines TRBV27 with TRBJ1-1, with TRBD1 as a possible D gene (6 bases). Looked up from germline, CDR1 is MNHEY and CDR2 is SMNVEV (reference sequence). V was clipped by 5 bases and J by 4 bases, with 14 bases between them. The CDR3 loop spans 14 amino acids. For the CDR3, the DNA is TGTGCCAGCAGTAGGGGGGGGAGCAGCACTGAAGCTTTCTTT. This sequence encodes CASSRGGSSTEAFF.

The chain employs TRBV5-1 and TRBJ1-1, with 9 nucleotides matching TRBD1. The CDR3 spans 16 residues. The germline CDR1 and CDR2 sequences are SGHRS and YFSETQ. J lost 0 bases, V lost 0 bases, and 3 bases had no gene match. This CDR3 reads CASSLVWTGVNTEAFF. CDR3 sequence (DNA): TGCGCCAGCAGCTTGGTTTGGACAGGGGTGAACACTGAAGCTTTCTTT.

The V call is TRBV4-1, the J call TRBJ1-5; D unclear. V shed 4 bases and J shed 2 bases, with 9 bases lying between them. Germline CDR1 reads MGHRA; CDR2 reads YSYEKL. The CDR3 consists of 14 residues. The chain's CDR3 is CASSREAGNQPQHF. The CDR3 nucleotides read TGCGCCAGCAGCCGGGAGGCCGGCAATCAGCCCCAGCATTTT.

This clone was observed a few times. The chain is built from TRBV29-1 and TRBJ2-3; possibly TRBD1 for D (6 bases). The CDR3 has 14 amino acids. CDR1 is SQVTM and CDR2 is ANQGSEA in the germline V gene. Trimming stripped 7 bases from V and 1 base from J, with 15 bases between. CDR3 region: CSGRGTPGTDTQYF. CDR3 DNA: TGCAGCGGTAGGGGGACACCGGGCACAGATACGCAGTATTTT.

This chain uses TRBV28 with TRBJ1-5; TRBD1 matches 8 bases. V gave up 6 bases and J gave up 3 bases; unmatched junction bases: 7. The CDR3 sequence is 15 residues long. Germline V gives CDR1 MDHEN, CDR2 SYDVKM. The CDR3: CASRTGVVYNQPQHF. The CDR3, as DNA: TGTGCCAGCAGGACAGGGGTGGTTTACAATCAGCCCCAGCATTTT.

This clone was seen more than once but under ten times. This chain joins TRBV19 and TRBJ1-4; D not certain. The germline gives CDR1 LNHDA, CDR2 SQIVND (reference sequence). The length of the CDR3 is 14 residues. V shed 3 bases and J shed 1 base, with 6 bases lying between them. CDR3 DNA sequence: TGTGCCAGTAGTATTCTGGGAACTAATGAAAAACTGTTTTTT. As protein: CASSILGTNEKLFF.

This clone was counted a few times. The chain joins TRBV27 to TRBJ2-7; D call uncertain. Germline V gene sequence: CDR1 MNHEY, CDR2 SMNVEV (reference sequence). The CDR3 sequence is 13 residues long. Trimming removed 0 bases at V and 3 bases at J, with 6 bases between. The DNA for the CDR3 is TGTGCCAGCAGTTTATCGGAACGCTACGAGCAGTACTTC. As protein: CASSLSERYEQYF.

The CDR3 DNA sequence: TGTGCCAGCAGCTTACTAGCGGGAGCGGATACGCAGTATTTT. Protein sequence: CASSLLAGADTQYF. J is TRBJ2-3 and V is TRBV7-9; TRBD2 matches at 10 bases. The CDR3 runs 14 residues. Germline CDR1 reads SEHNR; CDR2 reads FQNEAQ (reference sequence). V lost 2 bases, J lost 6 bases, and 2 bases stayed unmatched. Looking up the rest from reference TRBV7-9 and TRBJ2-3 gives the full variable domain: DTGVSQNPRHKITKRGQNVTFRCDPISEHNRLYWYRQTLGQGPEFLTYFQNEAQLEKSRLLSDRFSAERPKGSFSTLEIQRTEQGDSAMYLCASSLLAGADTQYFGPGTRLTVL.

The chain joins TRBV27 to TRBJ1-2; D gene ambiguous. This CDR3 comprises 14 residues. Deletions cut 7 bases from V and 7 bases from J, with 19 bases between. Germline CDR1 reads MNHEY; CDR2 reads SMNVEV (reference sequence). The CDR3 nucleotides read TGTGCCAGCAATCCTTCCGGGTCCCGGGGTGGCTACACCTTC. The encoded protein is CASNPSGSRGGYTF.

This clone was seen a handful of times. The chain recombines TRBV15 with TRBJ1-5, with D possibly being TRBD1 (5 bases). Trimming removed 3 bases at V and 15 bases at J, with 21 bases between. The CDR3 consists of 14 residues. Germline CDR1 LNHNV, CDR2 YYDKDF (reference sequence). The CDR3 DNA is TGTGCCACCAGCAGGGAAGGTGACCGGGACCCCTTGCATTTT. As protein: CATSREGDRDPLHF.

The chain is built from TRBV5-1 and TRBJ2-3; TRBD1 matches at 7 bases. CDR1 and CDR2 (germline): SGHRS, YFSETQ. This CDR3 contains 15 residues. After removal of 4 bases from V and 2 bases from J, the junction contained 7 bases not matched to a gene. The CDR3 DNA reads TGCGCCAGCAGCCTCAGGGACAGAGACACAGATACGCAGTATTTT. This gives the protein CASSLRDRDTDTQYF.

This chain uses TRBV4-1 with TRBJ1-2, with D unclear. The CDR3 is 14 amino acids. Trimming pared 1 base from V and 1 base from J, leaving 7 bases between. Germline V CDR1 and CDR2: MGHRA, YSYEKL. The CDR3 coding sequence is TGCGCCAGCAGCCAAGTCGGCAGTAACTATGGCTACACCTTC. Translating it yields CASSQVGSNYGYTF.

This rearrangement joins TRBV12-5 to TRBJ1-2, with no clear D. The V gene's germline CDR1 is LGHNT and CDR2 FRNRAP. The CDR3 is made up of 14 amino acids. Trimming pared 5 bases from V and 1 base from J, leaving 11 bases between. The CDR3 DNA sequence: TGTGCTAGTGGTCCGAGGATCCTTAACTATGGCTACACCTTC. Translating it yields CASGPRILNYGYTF. The whole variable domain, filled in from reference TRBV12-5 and TRBJ1-2, reads DARVTQTPRHKVTEMGQEVTMRCQPILGHNTVFWYRQTMMQGLELLAYFRNRAPLDDSGMPKDRFSAEMPDATLATLKIQPSEPRDSAVYFCASGPRILNYGYTFGSGTRLTVV.

The J gene is TRBJ1-2, the V gene TRBV5-1; 8 positions agree with TRBD1. CDR3 size: 13 residues. CDR1 SGHRS and CDR2 YFSETQ come from the germline V gene. With V trimmed by 4 bases and J by 5 bases, 4 bases remained unmatched. The CDR3 sequence is CASSTTGEYGYTF. The CDR3 DNA reads as TGCGCCAGCAGCACGACAGGGGAATATGGCTACACCTTC.

In nucleotides, the CDR3 is TGCGCCAGCAGCTTAACGACAGAGACCCAGTACTTC. It is translated as CASSLTTETQYF. The V call is TRBV5-1, the J call TRBJ2-5; no clear D gene. V was clipped by 2 bases and J by 4 bases, with 6 bases between them. Germline CDR1 reads SGHRS; CDR2 reads YFSETQ. The CDR3 runs to 12 residues.

The chain is built from TRBV5-1 and TRBJ1-1; the D gene is possibly TRBD1 (5 bases). Germline values: CDR1 SGHRS, CDR2 YFSETQ. Deletions cut 4 bases from V and 7 bases from J, with 14 bases between. This CDR3 spans 13 amino acids. The CDR3 sequence: CASSMVLGDEAFF. In DNA, the CDR3 is TGCGCCAGCAGCATGGTCCTGGGGGATGAAGCTTTCTTT.

This clone was detected ten times or more. The chain employs TRBV2 and TRBJ2-7; 10 positions agree with TRBD2. V shed 6 bases, J shed 3 bases, and the junction held 5 bases outside the gene matches. Germline CDR1 reads SNHLY; CDR2 reads FYNNEI. The CDR3 is 14 residues long. This chain's CDR3 is CASRSGRAGYEQYF. The CDR3 DNA follows: TGTGCCAGCAGGAGCGGGAGGGCAGGCTACGAGCAGTACTTC.

The sample holds a few counts of this clone. This rearrangement joins TRBV18 to TRBJ1-1; no clear D. The V end lost 4 bases, the J end lost 5 bases, and 8 bases lay between the germline ends. CDR3 length: 12 residues. CDR1 is KGHSH, CDR2 LQKENI, per germline. The CDR3 spells CASSLKFTEAFF. The CDR3 nucleotides read TGTGCCAGCTCACTCAAATTTACTGAAGCTTTCTTT.

This clone is a singleton in its sample. J is TRBJ1-5 and V is TRBV6-6; no clear D gene. CDR1 is MNHNY and CDR2 is SVGAGI in the germline V gene (reference sequence). Trimming removed 4 bases from V and 3 bases from J, with 10 bases in between. The CDR3 has 14 amino acids. The CDR3 here is CASSSTQNNQPQHF. DNA for the CDR3: TGTGCCAGCAGTTCTACACAGAACAATCAGCCCCAGCATTTT.

This CDR3 is CASSYLAGVGEQYF. The DNA for the CDR3 is TGTGCCAGCAGCTACCTAGCGGGAGTTGGGGAGCAGTACTTC. J is TRBJ2-7 and V is TRBV7-2, with TRBD2 matching 10 bases. Germline V gene data show CDR1 as SGHTA and CDR2 as FQGNSA. CDR3 length equals 14 residues. The ends lost 4 bases at V and 7 bases at J; junction bases unmatched: 7.

CDR3 region: CASSLAQTQYF. In DNA form, the CDR3 reads TGTGCCAGCAGCTTAGCTCAAACGCAGTATTTT. The chain combines TRBV7-9 with TRBJ2-3; D ambiguous. Germline CDR1 and CDR2: SEHNR and FQNEAQ (reference sequence). The V end lost 0 bases, the J end lost 9 bases, and 4 bases lay between the germline ends. There are 11 residues in the CDR3.

The chain combines TRBV20-1 with TRBJ2-7; D gene uncertain. This CDR3 has 11 residues. The V end lost 2 bases, the J end lost 3 bases, and 5 bases lay between the germline ends. CDR1 and CDR2 from the germline V gene are DFQATT and SNEGSKA (reference sequence). CDR3 bases: TGCAGTGCTAGAACCCTCTACGAGCAGTACTTC. This gives the protein CSARTLYEQYF.

The chain uses TRBV30 and TRBJ2-1; the match to TRBD2 covers 12 bases. The germline V gene has CDR1 GTSNPN and CDR2 SVGIG (reference sequence). V trimming: 2 bases; J trimming: 10 bases; junction bases outside the gene matches: 12. The CDR3 has 16 residues. CDR3 residues: CAWSTTTSGRGWEQFF. The DNA for the CDR3 is TGTGCCTGGAGTACCACGACTAGCGGGAGAGGTTGGGAGCAGTTCTTC.

The V and J genes are TRBV29-1 and TRBJ2-7, with D perhaps being TRBD1 or TRBD2 (5 bases each). The CDR3 has 12 amino acids. Germline V gene sequence: CDR1 SQVTM, CDR2 ANQGSEA. Trimming cost V 7 bases and J 1 base, with 11 bases left between them. The CDR3 nucleotides are TGCAGCGCTGAGGGGTATTCCTACGAGCAGTACTTC. It encodes CSAEGYSYEQYF.

This clone was counted only a few times. The V and J genes are TRBV29-1 and TRBJ1-2; D is perhaps TRBD1 (6 bases). CDR1 and CDR2 from the germline V gene are SQVTM and ANQGSEA. The V and J ends lost 1 base and 8 bases respectively, with 11 bases between them. The CDR3 totals 12 residues. The CDR3 loop is CSVEGQGLGYTF. The CDR3 coding sequence is TGCAGCGTTGAAGGGCAGGGGTTGGGCTACACCTTC.

The rearrangement joins TRBV6-5 to TRBJ1-1, with a weak D call TRBD1 (5 bases). The CDR3 spans 15 residues. Trimming stripped 2 bases from V and 4 bases from J, with 14 bases between. Germline CDR1 is MNHEY and CDR2 is SVGAGI. The CDR3 is CASSYGQVGRTEAFF. The CDR3 DNA reads as TGTGCCAGCAGTTACGGGCAGGTGGGGCGCACTGAAGCTTTCTTT.

This chain links TRBV27 with TRBJ1-2; no clear D. From germline, CDR1 is MNHEY and CDR2 SMNVEV (reference sequence). The ends were cut back, 5 bases at V and 5 bases at J, with 15 bases in the middle. The CDR3 is made up of 14 amino acids. CDR3 nucleotide sequence: TGTGCCAGCAGTACATCCAACGTGGGGTATGGCTACACCTTC. This encodes CASSTSNVGYGYTF.

The chain employs TRBV27 and TRBJ2-3; D remains unclear. CDR3 length: 13 residues. Germline V gives CDR1 MNHEY, CDR2 SMNVEV (reference sequence). Trimming stripped 0 bases from V and 6 bases from J, with 7 bases between. The CDR3 reads CASSLSLVDTQYF. The CDR3 DNA is TGTGCCAGCAGTTTATCGCTGGTCGATACGCAGTATTTT.

This clone occurred once. The chain has TRBV7-9 and TRBJ2-1; 7 positions match TRBD2. The CDR3 length is 15 residues. V dropped 1 base and J dropped 7; count of bases not matched to a gene: 7. Looked up from germline, CDR1 is SEHNR and CDR2 is FQNEAQ (reference sequence). CDR3 sequence reads: CASSLGRDYANEQFF. CDR3 nucleotide sequence: TGTGCCAGCAGCTTAGGGCGGGACTACGCAAATGAGCAGTTCTTC.